The present entry profiles one T cell receptor (beta chain) with its context. Its target is not known. The CDR3 covers 13 residues. Germline V CDR1 and CDR2: ENHRY, SYGVKD. V gave up 10 bases and J gave up 4 bases; unmatched junction bases: 6. The data originate from a study of breast tumors, draining lymph nodes, adjacent tissues. The study's findings and limits: The lymph node origin of tumor T cells was framed as consistent with a hypothesis, not demonstrated.

Breast cancer patients provided tissue from their axillary draining lymph nodes. MiXCR was run by TCRdb on the multiplex PCR reads, yielding one entry per CDR3 protein. The sample includes 200,000 to 300,000 distinct CDR3 sequences, over 30% of them seen just once. The source of this sequence is a female donor with breast cancer. Some clones in this sample may be carry-over from other donors' samples. The V and J genes are TRBV10-3 and TRBJ1-5, with 8 nucleotides matching TRBD1. The sample comprised axillary lymph node tissue. CDR3 loop: CASRQGPNQPQHF. The CDR3 DNA is TGTGCCAGTCGACAGGGGCCGAATCAGCCCCAGCATTTT.